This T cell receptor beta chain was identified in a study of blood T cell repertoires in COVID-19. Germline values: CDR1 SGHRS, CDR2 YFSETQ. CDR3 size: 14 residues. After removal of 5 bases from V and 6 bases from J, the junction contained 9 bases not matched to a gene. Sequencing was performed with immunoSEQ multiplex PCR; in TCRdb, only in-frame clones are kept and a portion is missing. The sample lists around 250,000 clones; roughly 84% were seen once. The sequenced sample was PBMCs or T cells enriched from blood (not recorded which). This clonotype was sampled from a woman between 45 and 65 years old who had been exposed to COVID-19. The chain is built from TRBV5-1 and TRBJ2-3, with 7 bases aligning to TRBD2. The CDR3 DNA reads TGCGCCAGCAGAAGTGGGGGACTAAGGGATACGCAGTATTTT. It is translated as CASRSGGLRDTQYF. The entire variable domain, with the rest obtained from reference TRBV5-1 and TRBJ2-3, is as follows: KAGVTQTPRYLIKTRGQQVTLSCSPISGHRSVSWYQQTPGQGLQFLFEYFSETQRNKGNFPGRFSGRQFSNSRSEMNVSTLELGDSALYLCASRSGGLRDTQYFGPGTRLTVL.